The subject of this entry is one TCR beta chain. Produced via immunoSEQ multiplex PCR; TCRdb's table is partial and in-frame only. This sample has 84,000 or so clones, with 80% to 90% found just once. These data belong to a study of blood T cell repertoires in COVID-19. Study at large: Some COVID-19 samples were acute and others convalescent; all came from the United States, Italy and Spain. The cDNA or gDNA used as material had been derived from T cells, B-cell-depleted T cells, or PBMCs.

Trimming pared 5 bases from V and 13 bases from J, leaving 15 bases between. CDR1 is LNHDA, CDR2 SQIVND, per germline (reference sequence). CDR3 length: 13 amino acids. This chain links TRBV19 with TRBJ1-6; D is unclear. The receptor was isolated from a woman over 75 with acute or convalescent COVID-19. The sequenced sample was peripheral blood. DNA of the CDR3: TGTGCCAGTAGTTTAGGGCCTCTTCGTCCCCTCCACTTT. This translates into CASSLGPLRPLHF. Combining the CDR3 with reference TRBV19 and TRBJ1-6 gives the whole variable domain DGGITQSPKYLFRKEGQNVTLSCEQNLNHDAMYWYRQDPGQGLRLIYYSQIVNDFQKGDIAEGYSVSREKKESFPLTVTSAQKNPTAFYLCASSLGPLRPLHFGNGTRLTVT.